These 26 T cell receptor beta chains were sequenced from one sample in a study of blood T cell repertoires in COVID-19. The protocol was immunoSEQ multiplex PCR, while the TCRdb copy is restricted to in-frame clones and leaves out a portion. The sample has some 99,000 clones; around 81% are singletons. The sequenced sample consisted of peripheral blood. The receptors shown here come from a human donor in a cohort sampled during active or convalescent COVID-19.

The chain employs TRBV11-2 and TRBJ2-7; no definite D call. The CDR3 covers 14 residues. Germline assignment: CDR1 SGHAT and CDR2 FQNNGV. V dropped 8 bases and J dropped 2 bases, with 16 bases sitting between them. The CDR3 here is CASSPSQLPYEQYF. Written as DNA, the CDR3 is TGTGCCAGCTCCCCTTCGCAGTTACCCTACGAGCAGTACTTC.

As to this clone: Other DNA sequences within the sample encode an identical CDR3. The gene calls are TRBV4-3 and TRBJ1-6, with a possible D match to TRBD1 (6 bases). The CDR3 consists of 16 residues. Trimming left V 0 bases short and J 4 bases short, with 10 bases between. The germline CDR1 and CDR2 sequences are LGHNA and YSLEER. The CDR3 region is CASSQDRGAYNSPLHF. The CDR3 region has the DNA TGCGCCAGCAGCCAAGACCGGGGGGCATATAATTCACCCCTCCACTTT.

The chain couples TRBV27 to TRBJ1-2, with TRBD1 as a possible D gene (5 bases). The CDR3 is made up of 16 amino acids. Trimming removed 5 bases from V and 3 bases from J, with 19 bases in between. Germline values: CDR1 MNHEY, CDR2 SMNVEV (reference sequence). CDR3 nucleotides: TGTGCCAGCAGTCCAGGTTGGGGGAGGGTGTACTATGGCTACACCTTC. Its protein product is CASSPGWGRVYYGYTF.

This sequence joins TRBV6-5 and TRBJ2-7; TRBD1 agrees at 8 bases. CDR1 is MNHEY and CDR2 is SVGAGI in the germline V gene. Trimming removed 6 bases from V and 5 bases from J; junction bases left unmatched: 6. The CDR3 totals 13 residues. CDR3 region: CASRRTGRNEQYF. DNA of the CDR3: TGTGCCAGCAGGAGGACAGGGCGAAACGAGCAGTACTTC.

This chain connects TRBV7-2 to TRBJ2-3; TRBD2 matches at 14 bases. With 3 bases clipped from V and 5 bases from J, the junction kept 4 bases outside the gene matches. The CDR3 is made up of 16 amino acids. Germline V gives CDR1 SGHTA, CDR2 FQGNSA. CDR3 region: CASSFRLAGGVDTQYF. The CDR3 bases are TGTGCCAGCAGCTTCCGACTAGCGGGAGGGGTAGATACGCAGTATTTT.

The chain uses TRBV2 and TRBJ2-5, with 13 bases that match TRBD2. Germline values: CDR1 SNHLY, CDR2 FYNNEI. The CDR3 is made up of 15 amino acids. After removal of 4 bases from V and 6 bases from J, the junction contained 5 bases not matched to a gene. The CDR3 region has the DNA TGTGCCAGCAGTGGGACTAGCGGGGGTGTGAAGACCCAGTACTTC. This translates into CASSGTSGGVKTQYF.

The chain links TRBV18 to TRBJ2-7; 11 bases map to TRBD2. Germline values: CDR1 KGHSH, CDR2 LQKENI. V dropped 3 bases and J dropped 3; count of bases not matched to a gene: 4. The CDR3 is 15 residues long. The CDR3 region is CASSPSGGALYEQYF. The CDR3 nucleotides read TGTGCCAGCTCACCTAGCGGGGGGGCCCTCTACGAGCAGTACTTC.

This sequence joins TRBV7-2 and TRBJ1-2, with D perhaps matching TRBD1 (5 bases). Per the germline V gene, CDR1 is SGHTA and CDR2 is FQGNSA. Deletions cut 1 base from V and 5 bases from J, with 11 bases between. The CDR3 is 14 residues long. Here the CDR3 reads CASSLEGTGYGYTF. CDR3 sequence (DNA): TGTGCCAGCAGCTTAGAGGGGACTGGTTATGGCTACACCTTC. Full variable domain (remainder filled in from reference TRBV7-2 and TRBJ1-2): GAGVSQSPSNKVTEKGKDVELRCDPISGHTALYWYRQSLGQGLEFLIYFQGNSAPDKSGLPSDRFSAERTGGSVSTLTIQRTQQEDSAVYLCASSLEGTGYGYTFGSGTRLTVV.

The chain has TRBV28 and TRBJ2-1; weak D call: TRBD2 (5 bases). Trimming cost V 6 bases and J 7 bases, with 7 bases left between them. The CDR3 spans 11 residues. The germline gives CDR1 MDHEN, CDR2 SYDVKM. Written as DNA, the CDR3 is TGTGCCAGCAGGACTATGAATGAGCAGTTCTTC. It encodes CASRTMNEQFF.

The chain joins TRBV7-6 to TRBJ2-7, with D perhaps matching TRBD2 (6 bases). Germline CDR1 is SGHVS and CDR2 is FNYEAQ. V shed 1 base and J shed 7 bases, with 11 bases lying between them. The CDR3 is made up of 13 amino acids. CDR3 sequence reads: CASSLVRAGEQYF. The CDR3 region has the DNA TGTGCCAGCAGCTTAGTTCGGGCGGGGGAGCAGTACTTC.

CDR3 bases: TGTGCCAGCAGTGGGGGTGGCAGGGCAATCCGTCAAGAGACCCAGTACTTC. Protein product: CASSGGGRAIRQETQYF. This chain uses TRBV6-1 with TRBJ2-5, with a tentative D call TRBD1 (5 bases). Per germline, CDR1 MNHNS and CDR2 SASEGT. V was pared by 4 bases and J by 2 bases, with 20 bases between. This CDR3 spans 17 amino acids.

This sequence joins TRBV14 and TRBJ2-5, with D possibly matching TRBD1 (6 bases). The CDR3 is 15 residues long. V was trimmed by 4 bases and J by 4 bases, leaving 16 bases between them. Germline V CDR1 and CDR2: SGHDN, FVKESK. CDR3 nucleotides: TGTGCCAGCAGCCGATCTCTGGACAGAGCAGAGACCCAGTACTTC. Protein sequence: CASSRSLDRAETQYF.

This chain links TRBV2 with TRBJ2-3; a weak D match, TRBD1 (6 bases). Trimming took off 6 bases at V and 5 bases at J, with 15 bases between the two ends. The CDR3 is made up of 14 amino acids. Per germline, CDR1 SNHLY and CDR2 FYNNEI. The CDR3 bases are TGTGCCAGCAGCCCACAGGGCGCGGGAGATACGCAGTATTTT. This translates into CASSPQGAGDTQYF.

The chain has TRBV7-9 and TRBJ2-7; 8 positions agree with TRBD1. J was trimmed by 9 bases and V by 1 base; bases with no gene match: 5. Per germline, CDR1 SEHNR and CDR2 FQNEAQ (reference sequence). This CDR3 has 13 residues. The CDR3 DNA follows: TGTGCCAGCAGCTTAGGTTGGACAGGGCCGCAGTACTTC. Amino acids: CASSLGWTGPQYF.

The chain uses TRBV7-9 and TRBJ1-1; 7 nucleotides line up with TRBD1. Trimming cost V 4 bases and J 7 bases; bases outside gene matches: 9. Germline CDR1 reads SEHNR; CDR2 reads FQNEAQ (reference sequence). The CDR3 consists of 14 residues. DNA of the CDR3: TGTGCCAGCAGCTCCCACAGGGGTTTGGGTGAAGCTTTCTTT. Protein product: CASSSHRGLGEAFF.

The chain has TRBV20-1 and TRBJ1-5; D gene uncertain. Germline V gene data show CDR1 as DFQATT and CDR2 as SNEGSKA (reference sequence). V was clipped by 3 bases and J by 9 bases, with 18 bases between them. This CDR3 spans 14 amino acids. The CDR3 loop reads CSASGPGVFGPQHF. CDR3 coding DNA: TGCAGTGCTAGTGGTCCCGGGGTCTTCGGGCCCCAGCATTTT.

The chain has TRBV30 and TRBJ2-4; 9 nucleotides match TRBD2. The CDR3 spans 17 residues. J lost 8 bases, V lost 2 bases, and 16 bases had no gene match. Germline lookup yields CDR1 GTSNPN and CDR2 SVGIG (reference sequence). CDR3: CAWSLGSGGVGSDIQYF. CDR3 in DNA: TGTGCCTGGAGTCTTGGTAGCGGGGGCGTGGGTTCTGACATTCAGTACTTC.

The CDR3 loop is CASSVEGTGVQETQYF. Here the CDR3 DNA reads TGTGCCAGCAGTGTAGAAGGAACAGGGGTTCAAGAGACCCAGTACTTC. This rearrangement joins TRBV6-1 to TRBJ2-5; the match to TRBD1 covers 7 bases. The germline V gene has CDR1 MNHNS and CDR2 SASEGT. The CDR3 has 16 residues. The junction had 10 bases not matched to a gene; V was cut back by 4 bases and J by 2 bases.

The chain joins TRBV18 to TRBJ2-5, with 8 bases lining up with TRBD1. Losses at the gene ends were 2 bases for V and 4 bases for J; bases not matched to a gene: 6. Germline loops: CDR1 KGHSH, CDR2 LQKENI. There are 15 residues in the CDR3. The CDR3 is CASSPYATGAETQYF. CDR3 DNA sequence: TGTGCCAGCTCACCATACGCGACAGGGGCAGAGACCCAGTACTTC.

The rearrangement uses TRBV19 and TRBJ1-3; D uncertain. Trimming cost V 7 bases and J 3 bases, with 19 bases left between them. Germline V CDR1 and CDR2: LNHDA, SQIVND (reference sequence). CDR3 length: 16 residues. The CDR3 DNA sequence: TGTGCCAGTACTCCCCTCGCGAACGGAGGTGGAAACACCATATATTTT. Residues: CASTPLANGGGNTIYF.

V usage is TRBV6-2 or TRBV6-3 and J usage is TRBJ2-1, with 14 bases that match TRBD2. Germline V lookup: CDR1 MNHEY, CDR2 SVGEGT. V shed 2 bases, J shed 9 bases, and the junction held 6 bases outside the gene matches. This CDR3 has 16 amino acids. CDR3 region: CASSYGLAGGIGEQFF. The CDR3 DNA follows: TGTGCCAGCAGTTACGGACTAGCGGGAGGTATAGGTGAGCAGTTCTTC.

This clone showed up just once. J is TRBJ2-3 and V is TRBV2, with TRBD2 identical over 7 bases. CDR3 length: 16 residues. With 3 bases clipped from V and 4 bases from J, the junction kept 10 bases outside the gene matches. Germline V lookup: CDR1 SNHLY, CDR2 FYNNEI. Here the CDR3 DNA reads TGTGCCAGCAGTGACGGAGCGGGACGGGTTGCAGATACGCAGTATTTT. Amino acids: CASSDGAGRVADTQYF.

This clone appeared a single time. The chain joins TRBV18 to TRBJ2-7; D possibly corresponds to TRBD1 (6 bases). Trimming pared 6 bases from V and 5 bases from J, leaving 20 bases between. The CDR3 covers 15 residues. CDR1 and CDR2 from the germline V gene are KGHSH and LQKENI. The CDR3 sequence is CASSPGWGTSNEQYF. Written as DNA, the CDR3 is TGTGCCAGCTCCCCCGGGTGGGGGACATCTAACGAGCAGTACTTC.

The gene calls are TRBV20-1 and TRBJ2-1; the D gene is possibly TRBD1 (6 bases). Trimming removed 5 bases at V and 8 bases at J, with 10 bases between. In germline, CDR1 is DFQATT, CDR2 SNEGSKA (reference sequence). The CDR3 is 11 amino acids. The CDR3 nucleotides are TGCAGTGCTTTTAGGGGGTATGAGCAGTTCTTC. Its protein is CSAFRGYEQFF.

This clone was seen more than once but under ten times. The chain couples TRBV6-2 or TRBV6-3 to TRBJ2-7; no firm D call. Germline assignment: CDR1 MNHEY and CDR2 SVGEGT. V shed 2 bases and J shed 0 bases, with 5 bases lying between them. CDR3 size: 13 residues. The CDR3 nucleotides read TGTGCCAGCAGTTACCCCCGCTCCTACGAGCAGTACTTC. Amino acid sequence: CASSYPRSYEQYF.

The chain couples TRBV28 to TRBJ2-7; 8 nucleotides line up with TRBD2. Germline trimming cut 6 bases from V and 6 bases from J; bases unmatched to any gene: 10. The CDR3 is made up of 14 amino acids. Looked up from germline, CDR1 is MDHEN and CDR2 is SYDVKM. The CDR3: CASRTGGGRGEQYF. The CDR3 nucleotides read TGTGCCAGCAGGACCGGGGGGGGGCGCGGCGAGCAGTACTTC.